This TCR beta chain was found in a study of blood T cell repertoires in COVID-19. Study background: PBMCs, B-cell-depleted T cells, or T cells provided the cDNA or gDNA that made up the material.

This clone appeared a few times. Trimming removed 7 bases from V and 6 bases from J; junction bases left unmatched: 4. The CDR3 length is 13 residues. Germline V gene sequence: CDR1 SNHLY, CDR2 FYNNEI. The method was immunoSEQ multiplex PCR; TCRdb's version includes in-frame clones alone and lacks a portion of them. The data contain approximately 120,000 clones, about 70% of them singletons. This sequence was found in a man in his 60s with acute or convalescent COVID-19. This rearrangement joins TRBV2 to TRBJ2-7; 12 positions agree with TRBD1. Sequencing was carried out using peripheral blood. CDR3 loop: CASKGQGAGEQYF. The CDR3 coding sequence is TGTGCCAGCAAGGGACAGGGGGCGGGCGAGCAGTACTTC.